These 18 T cell receptor beta chains share one sample of origin, sequenced in a study of T cell responses to AZD1222 COVID-19 vaccine. This table comes from immunoSEQ multiplex PCR, and its TCRdb copy is limited to in-frame clones, with some not included. The repertoire includes fewer than 130,000 clones, 85% to 90% of them detected once, and about 15% sits in the top ten. The material sequenced was peripheral blood, taken 28 days after the second AZD1222 dose. The receptors stem from an adult who received the AZD1222 COVID-19 vaccine.

The genes are TRBV10-3 and TRBJ1-1; D is perhaps TRBD1 (6 bases). Per the germline V gene, CDR1 is ENHRY and CDR2 is SYGVKD. The CDR3 is 13 residues long. Trimming pared 10 bases from V and 5 bases from J, leaving 17 bases between. The CDR3 DNA is TGTGCCACCCGACAAGGAGGGGGGACTGAAGCTTTCTTT. Protein product: CATRQGGGTEAFF.

Worth noting for this clone: Other DNA variants within this sample encode the same CDR3. This chain links TRBV7-9 with TRBJ2-1; D might be TRBD1 (7 bases). V shed 2 bases and J shed 8 bases, with 13 bases lying between them. This CDR3 spans 14 amino acids. Germline CDR1 SEHNR, CDR2 FQNEAQ (reference sequence). The CDR3 here is CASSLQGGPYEQFF. In DNA form, the CDR3 reads TGTGCCAGCAGCTTACAGGGGGGACCCTATGAGCAGTTCTTC.

For the CDR3, the DNA is TGCGCCAGCAGCTTGGACAGGGCTGGCAATGAGCAGTTCTTC. Translated: CASSLDRAGNEQFF. The rearrangement uses TRBV5-1 and TRBJ2-1; D possibly corresponds to TRBD1 (6 bases). Germline CDR1 reads SGHRS; CDR2 reads YFSETQ. The CDR3 totals 14 residues. Trimming cost V 0 bases and J 6 bases, with 10 bases left between them.

This clone was seen just once. The V call is TRBV28, the J call TRBJ2-1; 12 bases align to TRBD2. CDR1 is MDHEN and CDR2 is SYDVKM in the germline V gene. The CDR3 contains 16 residues. Trimming removed 6 bases from V and 7 bases from J; junction bases left unmatched: 10. CDR3 sequence (DNA): TGTGCCAGCAGGCACCCGGGACTAGCGGGCAGGAATGAGCAGTTCTTC. Translated: CASRHPGLAGRNEQFF.

The chain is built from TRBV5-4 and TRBJ1-1; no clear D gene. Germline CDR1 is SGHNT and CDR2 is YYREEE (reference sequence). CDR3 size: 13 residues. V lost 4 bases to trimming and J lost 4 bases, with 11 bases between them. The CDR3 DNA follows: TGTGCCAGCAGCCGCCCCCCCGCCACTGAAGCTTTCTTT. This translates into CASSRPPATEAFF.

As for this clone: The sample contains more than one DNA sequence encoding this CDR3. The chain carries TRBV6-5 and TRBJ1-4; no reliable D call. V lost 6 bases to trimming and J lost 0 bases, with 5 bases between them. Germline CDR1 reads MNHEY; CDR2 reads SVGAGI. This CDR3 spans 13 amino acids. CDR3 in DNA: TGTGCCAGCAGGGGGACAACTAATGAAAAACTGTTTTTT. The encoded protein is CASRGTTNEKLFF.

The chain couples TRBV7-2 to TRBJ1-2, with 8 bases matching TRBD1. Trimming removed 5 bases from V and 1 base from J; junction bases left unmatched: 6. CDR3 size: 15 residues. The germline CDR1 and CDR2 sequences are SGHTA and FQGNSA. The CDR3 loop reads CASSPLQGVNYGYTF. The CDR3 DNA sequence: TGTGCCAGCAGCCCGTTACAGGGGGTTAACTATGGCTACACCTTC.

In its sample, this clone was seen a few times. The chain employs TRBV27 and TRBJ1-4; no clear D. This CDR3 has 14 amino acids. Germline V CDR1 and CDR2: MNHEY, SMNVEV (reference sequence). Between the trimmed V and J ends, which lost 8 bases and 3 bases, there was a span of 13 bases. Here the CDR3 reads CASGPGWANEKLFF. The CDR3 region has the DNA TGTGCCAGCGGCCCGGGATGGGCTAATGAAAAACTGTTTTTT.

V and J are TRBV18 and TRBJ2-1; D perhaps matches TRBD1 (5 bases). Germline lookup yields CDR1 KGHSH and CDR2 LQKENI. Between the trimmed V and J ends, which lost 4 bases and 7 bases, there was a span of 11 bases. The CDR3 has 13 amino acids. CDR3 residues: CASSLIQDNEQFF. The CDR3 DNA is TGTGCCAGCTCACTCATACAGGATAATGAGCAGTTCTTC.

The chain has TRBV5-1 and TRBJ1-1; tentative D call: TRBD1 (6 bases). V was pared by 8 bases and J by 5 bases, with 13 bases between. Germline V CDR1 and CDR2: SGHRS, YFSETQ. The CDR3 is 12 residues long. The CDR3 sequence: CASTGFGTEAFF. The CDR3 DNA reads TGCGCCAGTACAGGGTTTGGGACTGAAGCTTTCTTT.

The chain carries TRBV19 and TRBJ2-2; tentatively, D is TRBD2 (5 bases). Germline CDR1 and CDR2: LNHDA and SQIVND (reference sequence). This CDR3 contains 15 residues. Trimming stripped 5 bases from V and 0 bases from J, with 10 bases between. The CDR3 reads CASSPRTANTGELFF. The DNA of the CDR3 is TGTGCCAGTAGTCCCAGGACTGCGAACACCGGGGAGCTGTTTTTT.

This rearrangement joins TRBV7-2 to TRBJ2-1; D perhaps matches TRBD1 (8 bases). Germline CDR1 is SGHTA and CDR2 is FQGNSA. Between the trimmed V and J ends, which lost 10 bases and 10 bases, there was a span of 23 bases. The CDR3 is made up of 14 amino acids. This CDR3 reads CAISPDRGGFEQFF. The CDR3 nucleotides read TGTGCCATTTCGCCTGACAGGGGAGGGTTCGAGCAGTTCTTC.

The V call is TRBV10-1, the J call TRBJ1-5; a weak D match, TRBD1 (6 bases). The CDR3 loop spans 15 amino acids. The V gene lost 3 bases and the J gene lost 6 bases, with 15 bases spanning the gap. In germline, CDR1 is WNHNN, CDR2 SYGVQD (reference sequence). This CDR3 is CASSDWGAVTQPQHF. CDR3 nucleotides: TGCGCCAGCAGTGACTGGGGGGCTGTAACTCAGCCCCAGCATTTT.

The V and J genes are TRBV6-6 and TRBJ2-5; 8 bases match TRBD1. The V gene end was trimmed by 8 bases and the J gene end by 4 bases; junction bases not matched to a gene: 6. The CDR3 totals 13 residues. Germline V CDR1 and CDR2: MNHNY, SVGAGI (reference sequence). CDR3 DNA: TGTGCCAGCGCCAGTACAGGGGGAGAGACCCAGTACTTC. Encoded protein: CASASTGGETQYF.

The rearrangement joins TRBV11-2 to TRBJ1-4; no clear D. Germline V gene lookup returns CDR1 SGHAT and CDR2 FQNNGV. Trimming took off 4 bases at V and 7 bases at J, with 16 bases between the two ends. The length of the CDR3 is 15 residues. CDR3 protein: CASSSTVQRSEKLFF. The DNA of the CDR3 is TGTGCCAGCAGCTCGACGGTCCAGCGGAGTGAAAAACTGTTTTTT.

J is TRBJ1-5 and V is TRBV6-2 or TRBV6-3; 8 bases line up with TRBD1. The J segment lost 2 bases and the V segment lost 2 bases, leaving 11 bases of the junction unmatched. This CDR3 is built from 18 residues. Germline V gene lookup returns CDR1 MNHEY and CDR2 SVGEGT. The CDR3 protein is CASSYGSGGRGRNQPQHF. The CDR3 DNA reads as TGTGCCAGCAGTTACGGGAGTGGGGGCAGGGGGCGCAATCAGCCCCAGCATTTT.

This chain's CDR3 is CASSLSFLGTSDYEQYF. The CDR3 DNA reads TGTGCCAGCAGCTTAAGCTTTTTAGGGACATCCGACTACGAGCAGTACTTC. This chain uses TRBV5-4 with TRBJ2-7, with D possibly matching TRBD1 (6 bases). CDR1 is SGHNT and CDR2 is YYREEE in the germline V gene (reference sequence). The V end was cut by 2 bases, the J end by 3 bases, with 21 bases between. This CDR3 has 17 residues.

This chain connects TRBV5-4 to TRBJ1-1, with 7 bases lining up with TRBD1. Unmatched junction bases numbered 3, after V lost 4 bases and J lost 3 bases. Per germline, CDR1 SGHNT and CDR2 YYREEE (reference sequence). This CDR3 region has 13 residues. CDR3 nucleotides: TGTGCCAGCAGCCTGACAGGGTACACTGAAGCTTTCTTT. Translating it yields CASSLTGYTEAFF.